This record looks at one T cell receptor (beta chain) sequence and its context. The antigen it recognizes is unknown. Base qualities were left out, and no much larger clone turns up one base away. This specimen belongs to a study of T cell responses to AZD1222 COVID-19 vaccine (TCRdb year 2021). Describing the broader study: AZD1222 recipients whose second dose came at about 4 weeks and those whose second dose came at about 12 weeks were combined into one group, since spike-specific TCR depth and breadth did not differ between the two schedules. TCR sequencing covered 230 to 250 trial participants: 200 to 210 given two doses of AZD1222 and 26 given two doses of MenACWY control vaccine. Trial participants were enrolled by age into subgroups of 18-55, 56-69 and 70-plus years, and roughly 150, 30 and 60 TCR-sequenced participants, respectively, were included in these subgroups. Beyond this particular receptor, the publication reports: The 56-69-year group was small, and its depth increase did not reach significance, likely because of low power. Conclusions about previously exposed vaccinees were limited because only six AZD1222 recipients were SARS-CoV-2 seropositive at baseline. Because no day 14 peak-response samples were available, repertoires were characterized only after the peak T cell response. CD4 TCRs associated with the vaccine covered the entire spike protein, and the dominant responses were in regions 160-218 and 743-854. Spike-specific TCR breadth and depth rose significantly after two AZD1222 doses compared with day 0 and with MenACWY recipients. Reportedly, almost half of the unique spike-specific TCRs recognized epitopes lying outside the regions that are mutated in the B.1.351 and B.1.1.7 variants. Participants were mostly white British and included more females than males, and it was suggested by the authors that clonal diversity may have been underestimated.

The CDR3 regions of human TCRbeta chains were subjected to immunosequencing. As for the original processing: TCRs in the repertoires were compared against a reference library of SARS-CoV-2-specific TCRs that had been generated with the MIRA antigen-specificity platform. Breadth meant the fraction of unique TCRs that were SARS-CoV-2-associated, whereas depth meant the fraction of total T cells that were SARS-CoV-2-associated. Using the MIRA data, each spike-specific TCR was mapped to the spike region that the TCR reacts to and placed in a CD4 or CD8 class. Log10-transformed breadth and depth values were compared by one-way ANOVA with Sidak's multiple comparisons tests. TCRdb re-hosts the immuneACCESS table, in-frame sequences only. Its copies lack some clones; in the studies checked, an unresolved V gene accounts for under half of them, and the cause for the rest is not known. Clonal size and the V and J genes are those of that table, whereas D and trimming came from the DNA. The sample data list about 150,000 clones, and 70% to 90% of these were observed just once. The ten top clones hold just over 5% of the sample.

The time point label here, explained by the study, means: baseline before first vaccination. Vaccinee samples were obtained from the UK trials COV001 and COV002, which included a single-blind randomized controlled phase 2/3 trial of AZD1222 (ChAdOx1 nCoV-19) in healthy adults. For TCRbeta chain sequencing, PBMC samples from trial participants were taken at day 0 and at day 28 after the second dose. The CDR3 numbers 15 residues from cysteine through phenylalanine. Just CDR3 DNA is preserved here, 45 bases in frame from base 1. CDR1 is given as LGHNA and CDR2 as YNFKEQ, both from the germline V gene. The trim is 0 bases for V and 1 base for J, with a gap of 10 bases between the germline ends.

Specimen: peripheral blood, collected on day 0 of AZD1222 vaccination. The TCR originated in an adult in good health. The chain is encoded by TRBV4-2 joined to TRBJ2-7; the D gene remains uncertain. In nucleotides, the sequence is TGTGCCAGCAGCCAAGATGTCACACTTTCCTACGAGCAGTACTTC. It codes for CASSQDVTLSYEQYF.